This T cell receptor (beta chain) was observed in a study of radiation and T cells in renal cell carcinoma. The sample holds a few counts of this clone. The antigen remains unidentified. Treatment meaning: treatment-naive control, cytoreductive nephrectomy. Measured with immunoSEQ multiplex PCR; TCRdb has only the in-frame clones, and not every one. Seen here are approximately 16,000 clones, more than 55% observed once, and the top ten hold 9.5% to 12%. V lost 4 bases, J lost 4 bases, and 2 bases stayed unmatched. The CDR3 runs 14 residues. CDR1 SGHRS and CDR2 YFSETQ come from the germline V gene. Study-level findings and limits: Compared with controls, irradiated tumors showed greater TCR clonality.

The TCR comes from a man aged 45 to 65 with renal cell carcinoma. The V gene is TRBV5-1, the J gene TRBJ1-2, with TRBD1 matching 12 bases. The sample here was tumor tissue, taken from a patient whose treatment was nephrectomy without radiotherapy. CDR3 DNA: TGCGCCAGCAGCGCGGGACAGGGGGCCTATGGCTACACCTTC. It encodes CASSAGQGAYGYTF.